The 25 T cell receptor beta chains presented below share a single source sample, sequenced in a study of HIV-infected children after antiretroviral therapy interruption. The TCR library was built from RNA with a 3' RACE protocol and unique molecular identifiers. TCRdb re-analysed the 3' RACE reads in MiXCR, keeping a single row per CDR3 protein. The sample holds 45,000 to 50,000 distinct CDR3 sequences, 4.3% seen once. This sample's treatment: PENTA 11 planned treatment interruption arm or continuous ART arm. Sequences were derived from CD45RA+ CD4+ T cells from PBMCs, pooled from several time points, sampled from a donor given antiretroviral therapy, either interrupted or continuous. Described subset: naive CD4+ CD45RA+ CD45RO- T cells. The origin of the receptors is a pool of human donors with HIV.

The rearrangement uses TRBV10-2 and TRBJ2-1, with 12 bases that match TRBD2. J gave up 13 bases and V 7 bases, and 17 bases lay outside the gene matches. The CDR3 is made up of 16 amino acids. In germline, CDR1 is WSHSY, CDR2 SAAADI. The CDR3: CASTPPTSGGAISQFF. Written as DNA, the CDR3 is TGCGCCAGCACCCCACCGACTAGCGGGGGTGCCATCTCCCAGTTCTTC.

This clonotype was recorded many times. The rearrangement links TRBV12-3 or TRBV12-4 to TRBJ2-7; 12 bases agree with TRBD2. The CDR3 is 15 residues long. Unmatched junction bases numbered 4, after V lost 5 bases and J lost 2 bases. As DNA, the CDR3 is TGTGCCAGCAGTCCGGGACTAGCGGGCGCCTACGAGCAGTACTTC. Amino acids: CASSPGLAGAYEQYF.

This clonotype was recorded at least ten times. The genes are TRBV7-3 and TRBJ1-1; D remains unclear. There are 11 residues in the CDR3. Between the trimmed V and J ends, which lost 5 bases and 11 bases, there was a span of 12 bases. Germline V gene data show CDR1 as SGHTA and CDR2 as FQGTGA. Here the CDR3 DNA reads TGTGCCAGCAGCAGCACGATTGTTGCTTTCTTT. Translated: CASSSTIVAFF.

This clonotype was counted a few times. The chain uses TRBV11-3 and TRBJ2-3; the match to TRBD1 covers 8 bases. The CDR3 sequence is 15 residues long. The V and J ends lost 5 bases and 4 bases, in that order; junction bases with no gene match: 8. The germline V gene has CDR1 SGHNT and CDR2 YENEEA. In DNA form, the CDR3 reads TGTGCCAGCAGCCTCGGACAGGGTGCCGCAGATACGCAGTATTTT. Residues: CASSLGQGAADTQYF.

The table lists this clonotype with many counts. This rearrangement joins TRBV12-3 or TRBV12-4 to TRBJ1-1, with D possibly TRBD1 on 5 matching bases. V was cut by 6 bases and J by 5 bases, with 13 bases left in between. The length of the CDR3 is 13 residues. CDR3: CASSTAQGTEAFF. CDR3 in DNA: TGTGCCAGCAGCACAGCTCAGGGAACTGAAGCTTTCTTT.

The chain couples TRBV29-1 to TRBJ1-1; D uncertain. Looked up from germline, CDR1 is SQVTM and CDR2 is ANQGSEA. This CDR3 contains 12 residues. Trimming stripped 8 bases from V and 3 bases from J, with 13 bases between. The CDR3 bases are TGCAGCATCCATGGAATCGACACTGAAGCTTTCTTT. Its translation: CSIHGIDTEAFF. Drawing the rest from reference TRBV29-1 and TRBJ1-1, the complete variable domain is SAVISQKPSRDICQRGTSLTIQCQVDSQVTMMFWYRQQPGQSLTLIATANQGSEATYESGFVIDKFPISRPNLTFSTLTVSNMSPEDSSIYLCSIHGIDTEAFFGQGTRLTVV.

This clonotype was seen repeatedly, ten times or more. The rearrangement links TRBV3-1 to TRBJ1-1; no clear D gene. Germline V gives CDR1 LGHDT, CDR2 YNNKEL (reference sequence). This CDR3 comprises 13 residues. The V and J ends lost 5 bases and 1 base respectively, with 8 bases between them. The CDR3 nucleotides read TGTGCCAGCAGCATTGGTCCGAACACTGAAGCTTTCTTT. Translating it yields CASSIGPNTEAFF.

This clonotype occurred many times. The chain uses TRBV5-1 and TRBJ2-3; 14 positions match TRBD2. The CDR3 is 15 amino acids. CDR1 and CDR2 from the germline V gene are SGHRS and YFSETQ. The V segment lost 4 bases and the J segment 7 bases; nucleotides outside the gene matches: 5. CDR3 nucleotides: TGCGCCAGCAGCGCGAGACTAGCGGGGGGGAATACGCAGTATTTT. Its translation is CASSARLAGGNTQYF.

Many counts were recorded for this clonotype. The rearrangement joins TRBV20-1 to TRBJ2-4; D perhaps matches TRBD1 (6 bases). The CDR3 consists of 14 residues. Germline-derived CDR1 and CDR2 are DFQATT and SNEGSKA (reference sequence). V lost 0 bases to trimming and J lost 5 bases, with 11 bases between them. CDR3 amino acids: CSAREGAPENIQYF. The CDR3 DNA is TGCAGTGCTAGAGAGGGGGCGCCGGAAAACATTCAGTACTTC.

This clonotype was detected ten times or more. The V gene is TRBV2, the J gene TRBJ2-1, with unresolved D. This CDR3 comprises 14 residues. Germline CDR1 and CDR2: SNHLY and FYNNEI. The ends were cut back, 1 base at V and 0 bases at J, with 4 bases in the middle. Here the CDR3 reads CASSEVRSYNEQFF. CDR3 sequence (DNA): TGTGCCAGCAGTGAAGTCCGCTCCTACAATGAGCAGTTCTTC.

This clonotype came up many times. CDR3 residues: CASSSWGLNEKLFF. CDR3 DNA: TGTGCCAGCAGCTCCTGGGGACTTAATGAAAAACTGTTTTTT. The chain is built from TRBV7-6 and TRBJ1-4; maybe TRBD1 (5 bases). CDR3 length: 14 amino acids. The V gene's germline CDR1 is SGHVS and CDR2 FNYEAQ. V lost 4 bases to trimming and J lost 4 bases, with 10 bases between them.

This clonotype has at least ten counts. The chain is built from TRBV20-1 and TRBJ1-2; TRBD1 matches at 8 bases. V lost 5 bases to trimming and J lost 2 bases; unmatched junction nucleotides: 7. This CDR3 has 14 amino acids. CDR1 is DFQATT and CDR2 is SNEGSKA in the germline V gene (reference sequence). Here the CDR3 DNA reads TGCAGTGCTGGACGGTCAGGGGGCAACTATGGCTACACCTTC. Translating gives CSAGRSGGNYGYTF.

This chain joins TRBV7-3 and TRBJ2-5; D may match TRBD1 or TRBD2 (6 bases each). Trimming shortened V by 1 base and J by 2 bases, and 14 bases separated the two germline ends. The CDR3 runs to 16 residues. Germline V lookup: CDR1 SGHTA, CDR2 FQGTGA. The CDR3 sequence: CASSLMGGGQQETQYF. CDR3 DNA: TGTGCCAGCAGCTTAATGGGGGGCGGACAGCAAGAGACCCAGTACTTC.

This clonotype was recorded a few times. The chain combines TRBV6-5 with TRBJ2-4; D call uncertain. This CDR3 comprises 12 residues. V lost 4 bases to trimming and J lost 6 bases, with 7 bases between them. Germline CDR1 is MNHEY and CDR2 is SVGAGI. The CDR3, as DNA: TGTGCCAGCAGTTCAACCCTAAACATTCAGTACTTC. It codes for CASSSTLNIQYF.

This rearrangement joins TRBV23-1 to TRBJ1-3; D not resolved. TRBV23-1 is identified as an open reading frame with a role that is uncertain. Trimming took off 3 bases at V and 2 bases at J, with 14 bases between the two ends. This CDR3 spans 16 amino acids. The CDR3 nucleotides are TGCGCCAGCAGTCATTGGTCACTTTCCCCTGGAAACACCATATATTTT. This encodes CASSHWSLSPGNTIYF.

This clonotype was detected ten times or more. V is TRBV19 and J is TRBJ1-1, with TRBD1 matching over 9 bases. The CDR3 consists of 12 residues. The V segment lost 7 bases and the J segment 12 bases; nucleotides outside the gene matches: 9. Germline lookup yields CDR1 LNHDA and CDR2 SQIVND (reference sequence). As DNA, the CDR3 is TGTGCCAGTACCCTGGGACAGGGTGTGACTTTCTTT. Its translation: CASTLGQGVTFF.

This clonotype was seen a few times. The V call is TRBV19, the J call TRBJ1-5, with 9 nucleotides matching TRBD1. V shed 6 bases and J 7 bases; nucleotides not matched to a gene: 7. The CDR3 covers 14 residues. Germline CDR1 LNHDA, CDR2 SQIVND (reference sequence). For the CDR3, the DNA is TGTGCCAGTAGGGGACAGGGAGGGGAACAGCCCCAGCATTTT. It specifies CASRGQGGEQPQHF.

The CDR3: CASLRQGAFEQFF. The CDR3 DNA reads as TGTGCCAGCCTCCGACAGGGGGCCTTTGAGCAGTTCTTC. V gene TRBV6-1 combines with J gene TRBJ2-1; TRBD1 matches 10 bases. The CDR3 contains 13 residues. With V trimmed by 8 bases and J by 9 bases, 7 bases remained unmatched. The germline V gene has CDR1 MNHNS and CDR2 SASEGT.

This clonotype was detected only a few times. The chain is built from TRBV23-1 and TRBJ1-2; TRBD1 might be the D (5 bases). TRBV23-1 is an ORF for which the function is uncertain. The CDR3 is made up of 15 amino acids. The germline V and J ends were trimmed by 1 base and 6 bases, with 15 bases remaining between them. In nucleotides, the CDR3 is TGCGCCAGCAGTCAATGTGACAGTTTAGGGGATGGCTACACCTTC. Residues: CASSQCDSLGDGYTF.

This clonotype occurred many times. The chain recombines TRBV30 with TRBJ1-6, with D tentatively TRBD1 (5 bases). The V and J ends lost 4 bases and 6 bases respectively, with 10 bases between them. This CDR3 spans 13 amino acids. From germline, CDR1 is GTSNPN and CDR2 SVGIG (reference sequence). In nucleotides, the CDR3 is TGTGCCTGGACAAGGGGCGTTAATTCACCCCTCCACTTT. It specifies CAWTRGVNSPLHF.

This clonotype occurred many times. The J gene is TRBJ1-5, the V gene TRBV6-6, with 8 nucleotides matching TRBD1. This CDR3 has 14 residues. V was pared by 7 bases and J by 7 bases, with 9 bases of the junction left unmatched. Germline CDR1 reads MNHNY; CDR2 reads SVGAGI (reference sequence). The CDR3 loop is CASTLGTGFQPQHF. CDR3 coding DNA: TGTGCCAGCACTCTAGGGACAGGCTTCCAGCCCCAGCATTTT.

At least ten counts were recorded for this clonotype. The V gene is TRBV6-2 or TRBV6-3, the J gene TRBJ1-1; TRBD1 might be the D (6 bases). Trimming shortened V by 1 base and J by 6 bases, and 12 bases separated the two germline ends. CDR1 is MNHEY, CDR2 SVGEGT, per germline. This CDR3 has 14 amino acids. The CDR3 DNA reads TGTGCCAGCAGTTACTTGGGCAGGGGCCCTGAAGCTTTCTTT. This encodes CASSYLGRGPEAFF.

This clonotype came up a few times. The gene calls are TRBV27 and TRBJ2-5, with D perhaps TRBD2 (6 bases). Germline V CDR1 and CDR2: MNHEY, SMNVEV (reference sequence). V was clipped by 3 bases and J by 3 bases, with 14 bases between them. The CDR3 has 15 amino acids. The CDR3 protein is CASSFQGRREETQYF. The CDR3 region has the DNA TGTGCCAGCAGTTTCCAGGGAAGGAGGGAAGAGACCCAGTACTTC.

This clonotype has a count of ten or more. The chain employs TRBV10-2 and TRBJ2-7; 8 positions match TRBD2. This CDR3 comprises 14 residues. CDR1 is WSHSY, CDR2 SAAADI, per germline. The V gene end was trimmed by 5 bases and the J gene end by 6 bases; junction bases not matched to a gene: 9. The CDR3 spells CASSSGTRGSEQYF. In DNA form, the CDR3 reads TGCGCCAGCAGTTCCGGGACTAGAGGTAGCGAGCAGTACTTC.

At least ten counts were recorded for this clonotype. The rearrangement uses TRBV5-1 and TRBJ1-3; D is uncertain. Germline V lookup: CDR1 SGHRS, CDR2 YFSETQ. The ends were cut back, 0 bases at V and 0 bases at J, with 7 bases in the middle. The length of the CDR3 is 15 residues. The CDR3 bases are TGCGCCAGCAGCTTGGAAGGGAGCTCTGGAAACACCATATATTTT. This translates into CASSLEGSSGNTIYF.